This TCR beta chain was sequenced during a study of early T cells in non-severe SARS-CoV-2 infection. Study results and limitations: Anti-spike CD8 responses were favored in VDJdb matching, and private and CD4 specificities were missed.

Note on this clonotype: No antigen is known for it.

A single record per CDR3 protein comes from TCRdb applying MiXCR to the 5' RACE reads. The sample consists of over 60,000 distinct CDR3 sequences, about a tenth of them appearing once. Germline CDR1 is ENHRY and CDR2 is SYGVKD. V shed 2 bases and J shed 1 base, with 8 bases lying between them. The length of the CDR3 is 14 residues. This sequence was found in an adult who was a healthcare worker with PCR-confirmed SARS-CoV-2 infection or an uninfected control (not recorded which). The V gene is TRBV10-3, the J gene TRBJ1-1, with D unclear. Sequenced material: whole blood, taken at baseline. CDR3: CAISEEWENTEAFF. CDR3 sequence (DNA): TGTGCCATCAGTGAGGAGTGGGAGAACACTGAAGCTTTCTTT.